A single sample gave rise to the 10 T cell receptor beta chains below, sequenced in a study of control samples from healthy donors and cancer patients. Method: immunoSEQ multiplex PCR; TCRdb's copy keeps in-frame clones and lacks some. The sample holds around 55,000 clones, roughly nine tenths seen once. Material: PBMCs. Receptor source: a man aged 35-49 years with colorectal cancer.

The rearrangement uses TRBV7-9 and TRBJ2-3; a weak D match, TRBD2 (6 bases). The CDR3 totals 18 residues. CDR1 SEHNR and CDR2 FQNEAQ come from the germline V gene (reference sequence). Trimming took 4 bases from V and 1 from J, leaving 21 bases between them. CDR3 protein: CASSSSAPRLEGTDTQYF. The CDR3 nucleotides are TGTGCCAGCAGCTCCAGCGCCCCAAGACTAGAGGGCACAGATACGCAGTATTTT.

V is TRBV30 and J is TRBJ1-2; 8 nucleotides match TRBD1. The V gene end was trimmed by 4 bases and the J gene end by 8 bases; junction bases not matched to a gene: 9. CDR1 and CDR2 (germline): GTSNPN, SVGIG (reference sequence). The CDR3 loop spans 13 amino acids. CDR3 in DNA: TGTGCCTGGAACAGACAGGGGTCGCAGGGCTACACCTTC. It encodes CAWNRQGSQGYTF.

The rearrangement links TRBV30 to TRBJ1-2; D is possibly TRBD1 (5 bases). V was trimmed by 0 bases and J by 7 bases, leaving 12 bases between them. The germline CDR1 and CDR2 sequences are GTSNPN and SVGIG (reference sequence). The CDR3 loop spans 13 amino acids. CDR3 protein: CAWSVQESAGYTF. In nucleotides, the CDR3 is TGTGCCTGGAGTGTACAGGAAAGTGCTGGCTACACCTTC.

The V call is TRBV19, the J call TRBJ1-5, with 10 positions matching TRBD1. V lost 7 bases to trimming and J lost 3 bases; unmatched junction nucleotides: 9. The length of the CDR3 is 16 residues. Germline V CDR1 and CDR2: LNHDA, SQIVND (reference sequence). The CDR3 loop is CASTFPGQGYNQPQHF. CDR3 bases: TGTGCCAGTACCTTTCCGGGACAGGGGTACAATCAGCCCCAGCATTTT.

The chain couples TRBV9 to TRBJ2-7, with 7 bases that match TRBD1. This CDR3 spans 15 amino acids. The junction had 8 bases not matched to a gene; V was cut back by 2 bases and J by 3 bases. Germline CDR1 reads SGDLS; CDR2 reads YYNGEE. The CDR3 region is CASSVSTGLDYEQYF. The CDR3 coding sequence is TGTGCCAGCAGCGTTTCGACAGGGTTGGACTACGAGCAGTACTTC.

V is TRBV30 and J is TRBJ1-2; no clear D gene. Germline assignment: CDR1 GTSNPN and CDR2 SVGIG (reference sequence). Trimming pared 3 bases from V and 3 bases from J, leaving 5 bases between. CDR3 size: 11 residues. The CDR3 protein is CAWSQYYGYTF. The CDR3 region has the DNA TGTGCCTGGAGCCAGTACTATGGCTACACCTTC. Filled out from reference TRBV30 and TRBJ1-2, the complete variable domain reads SQTIHQWPATLVQPVGSPLSLECTVEGTSNPNLYWYRQAAGRGLQLLFYSVGIGQISSEVPQNLSASRPQDRQFILSSKKLLLSDSGFYLCAWSQYYGYTFGSGTRLTVV.

V is TRBV9 and J is TRBJ2-7; TRBD2 is a possible D gene (5 bases). With 4 bases removed from V and 7 bases from J, the gap between germline ends came to 18 bases. The CDR3 covers 14 residues. Germline CDR1 and CDR2: SGDLS and YYNGEE. The CDR3 nucleotides read TGTGCCAGCAGCTCCTCGTCGGGGAGTCGGGAGCAGTACTTC. Protein: CASSSSSGSREQYF.

The chain couples TRBV28 to TRBJ1-2, with D maybe TRBD1 (6 bases). Per the germline V gene, CDR1 is MDHEN and CDR2 is SYDVKM. This CDR3 is built from 14 residues. V was cut by 6 bases and J by 4 bases, with 15 bases left in between. CDR3 loop: CASSFGGQGYGYTF. The DNA of the CDR3 is TGTGCCAGCAGCTTTGGGGGGCAAGGCTATGGCTACACCTTC.

The chain carries TRBV4-1 and TRBJ2-7; no firm D call. Germline V CDR1 and CDR2: MGHRA, YSYEKL. The CDR3 is made up of 13 amino acids. V lost 3 bases and J 1 base, leaving 7 bases between the germline ends. CDR3 region: CASSHSGSYEQYF. The DNA of the CDR3 is TGCGCCAGCAGCCATTCCGGTTCCTACGAGCAGTACTTC.

This clone occurred a few times. CDR3 amino acids: CASSVGMGTGLNGYTF. CDR3 nucleotides: TGTGCCAGCAGCGTAGGGATGGGGACAGGGTTGAATGGCTACACCTTC. J is TRBJ1-2 and V is TRBV9; 9 bases match TRBD1. With 0 bases clipped from V and 6 bases from J, the junction kept 9 bases outside the gene matches. Germline CDR1 is SGDLS and CDR2 is YYNGEE. The CDR3 consists of 16 residues.